This T cell receptor beta chain was recorded in a study of shared clonotypes between healthy human individuals. Study outcomes and limitations: Represented diversity (both genetic and exposure-history) was limited by the small number of donors.

Donors, healthy HIV-negative adults, lacked recent acute infections or vaccinations. Genomic DNA for unsorted samples, which was extracted with the QIAamp DNA Blood Mini kit, came from about 90 million PBMCs. Trimming at V came to 1 base and at J to 11 bases, leaving 12 bases not matched to a gene. Germline-derived CDR1 and CDR2 are SGDLS and YYNGEE. The CDR3 is made up of 16 amino acids. PCR replicates performed on unsorted PBMC used roughly 300 ng DNA, 29,000 or so T cell genomes. Measured with immunoSEQ multiplex PCR; TCRdb has only the in-frame clones, and not every one. This sample yields about half a million clones, of which around 80% are seen a single time; approximately 12% belongs to the top ten. Worth noting for this clone: The antigen remains undetermined.

The rearrangement joins TRBV9 to TRBJ2-2; 9 nucleotides line up with TRBD2. The sequence was obtained from a woman in her thirties or forties in good health. Some clones in this sample may be carry-over from other donors' samples. The sequencing sample was made of PBMCs. The CDR3 DNA is TGTGCCAGCAGCGTAAAACTAGCGGGCCCTCCTCGTGAGCTGTTTTTT. This codes for CASSVKLAGPPRELFF.